This T cell receptor (beta chain) came from a study of vaccination and CD4 T cells after COVID-19. The treatment: roughly nine-day PBMC culture with coronavirus spike peptide pools or control peptides (ViraFEST assay). The ViraFEST method relied on peptide pools to expand antigen-specific T cells, followed by TCR sequencing. The Oncomine TCR Beta short-read assay sequenced DNA from cultured CD4+ T cells. The source of extracted genomic DNA was cultured CD4+ T cells. TCRdb independently ran MiXCR on the PCR reads; one entry per CDR3 protein. The sample carries about 27,000 distinct CDR3 sequences, less than 80% recorded once. About this clonotype: Antigen unknown.

This clonotype was sampled from a human donor who received a COVID-19 vaccine. The sample in question was CD4+ T cells from blood, cultured in vitro, obtained after SARS-CoV-2 vaccination.

The CDR3 is CASSGGGPSGGYTF. The CDR3 DNA is TGTGCCAGCAGCGGGGGGGGGCCCTCGGGGGGCTACACCTTC. V usage is TRBV6-1 and J usage is TRBJ1-2, with D tentatively TRBD1 (6 bases). Trimming took 6 bases from V and 8 from J, leaving 19 bases between them. Looked up from germline, CDR1 is MNHNS and CDR2 is SASEGT. The CDR3 has 14 residues.